This T cell receptor (beta chain) was identified during a study of blood T cell repertoires in COVID-19. Libraries were prepared by immunoSEQ multiplex PCR; TCRdb keeps only in-frame clonotypes and omits some of them. The sample lists roughly 180,000 clones, approximately 85% occurring once. The CDR3 spans 18 residues. Germline V gives CDR1 KGHDR, CDR2 SFDVKD. V trimming: 3 bases; J trimming: 3 bases; junction bases outside the gene matches: 6. The source is a woman in her fifties or sixties with acute or convalescent COVID-19. Sequencing was done on a sample of peripheral blood. The gene calls are TRBV24-1 and TRBJ2-1; TRBD2 aligns across 14 bases. CDR3 sequence: CATSDRGTSGRGYNEQFF. The DNA for the CDR3 is TGTGCCACCAGTGATCGCGGGACTAGCGGGAGAGGCTACAATGAGCAGTTCTTC.